This T cell receptor beta chain came from a study of regulatory T cells in long-lasting Graves disease. Study-wide background: Less than 3 months of antithyroid drugs had been taken by newly diagnosed Graves' patients.

There are many counts of this clonotype. Time point given: newly diagnosed GD, antithyroid drugs for less than 3 months. Extracted RNA from PBMCs served as the source of the TCR library. Through Arm-PCR of CDR3 regions and iRepertoire HTBI primers, TCR beta libraries were built. MiXCR was run by TCRdb on the multiplex PCR reads, yielding one entry per CDR3 protein. The sample yields 510,000 or so distinct CDR3 sequences, approximately 12% seen once. The sample also formed part of further work on T cells in Graves' hyperthyroidism and ophthalmopathy.

Specimen: peripheral blood mononuclear cells (PBMCs), collected at new diagnosis, from a patient treated with antithyroid drugs. The TCR comes from a woman aged 25 to 45 with Graves disease.

This chain's CDR3 is CASSLWGGNQPQHF. As DNA, the CDR3 is TGTGCCAGCAGTTTATGGGGGGGCAATCAGCCCCAGCATTTT. The chain couples TRBV28 to TRBJ1-5; tentative D call: TRBD1 (5 bases). This CDR3 is built from 14 residues. Germline values: CDR1 MDHEN, CDR2 SYDVKM. V lost 0 bases to trimming and J lost 2 bases, with 5 bases between them.